Presented here are 23 T cell receptor beta chains from one specimen sequenced in a study of blood T cell repertoires in COVID-19. Repertoires were generated with immunoSEQ multiplex PCR, while TCRdb's copy carries only in-frame clones and drops some. The table has 150,000 to 200,000 clones, roughly 87% seen once; the top ten hold 20% to 25%. The specimen was peripheral blood. These receptors all stem from a man in his fifties or sixties with active or convalescent COVID-19.

J is TRBJ2-2 and V is TRBV7-2; unclear D gene. Looked up from germline, CDR1 is SGHTA and CDR2 is FQGNSA. The CDR3 covers 14 residues. V shed 2 bases and J shed 1 base, with 5 bases lying between them. CDR3 region: CASSLIKNTGELFF. CDR3 coding DNA: TGTGCCAGCAGCTTAATTAAGAACACCGGGGAGCTGTTTTTT.

The gene calls are TRBV20-1 and TRBJ2-1; possibly TRBD2 for D (5 bases). CDR1 and CDR2 (germline): DFQATT, SNEGSKA (reference sequence). V was trimmed by 3 bases and J by 0 bases, leaving 15 bases between them. This CDR3 has 16 amino acids. The CDR3 loop is CSASDDRGSSYNEQFF. In DNA form, the CDR3 reads TGCAGTGCTAGTGATGATCGGGGAAGCTCCTACAATGAGCAGTTCTTC.

The chain carries TRBV24-1 and TRBJ2-5; possibly TRBD2 for D (6 bases). The CDR3 covers 13 residues. With 4 bases removed from V and 5 bases from J, the gap between germline ends came to 10 bases. The germline V gene encodes CDR1 KGHDR and CDR2 SFDVKD. In nucleotides, the CDR3 is TGTGCCACCAGTGACGGCGGGGTGGAGACCCAGTACTTC. Encoded protein: CATSDGGVETQYF.

This chain links TRBV2 with TRBJ2-1, with 9 bases identical to TRBD2. Germline lookup yields CDR1 SNHLY and CDR2 FYNNEI. This CDR3 region has 15 residues. The ends lost 6 bases at V and 0 bases at J; junction bases unmatched: 3. The CDR3 protein is CASSSGGPSYNEQFF. DNA of the CDR3: TGTGCCAGCAGCAGCGGGGGGCCCTCCTACAATGAGCAGTTCTTC.

V gene TRBV5-1 combines with J gene TRBJ2-2; the match to TRBD2 covers 9 bases. V shed 3 bases, J shed 0 bases, and the junction held 3 bases outside the gene matches. The CDR3 length is 16 residues. Germline CDR1 reads SGHRS; CDR2 reads YFSETQ. CDR3 coding DNA: TGCGCCAGCAGCTCCGGACTAGCGACGAACACCGGGGAGCTGTTTTTT. This codes for CASSSGLATNTGELFF.

CDR3 region: CASSYSGGTYEQYF. CDR3 bases: TGTGCCAGCAGTTATAGCGGGGGGACATACGAGCAGTACTTC. The chain links TRBV6-6 to TRBJ2-7; 10 bases are a match to TRBD2. This CDR3 region has 14 residues. With V trimmed by 3 bases and J by 4 bases, 3 bases remained unmatched. CDR1 and CDR2 (germline): MNHNY, SVGAGI (reference sequence).

This chain uses TRBV7-9 with TRBJ2-5; tentatively, D is TRBD2 (6 bases). V was shortened by 1 base and J by 4 bases, with 10 bases between the two germline ends. The CDR3 runs 14 residues. CDR1 is SEHNR and CDR2 is FQNEAQ in the germline V gene (reference sequence). Here the CDR3 reads CASSLGNSGETQYF. The CDR3 DNA reads TGTGCCAGCAGCTTAGGAAATAGCGGAGAGACCCAGTACTTC.

The V and J genes are TRBV28 and TRBJ1-1, with D possibly matching TRBD1 (6 bases). Germline CDR1 is MDHEN and CDR2 is SYDVKM. Trimming left V 4 bases short and J 8 bases short, with 11 bases between. The length of the CDR3 is 12 residues. This chain's CDR3 is CASSSQGKEAFF. The DNA for the CDR3 is TGTGCCAGCAGTTCACAGGGAAAAGAAGCTTTCTTT.

The V and J genes are TRBV19 and TRBJ2-4; 7 bases align to TRBD2. Per germline, CDR1 LNHDA and CDR2 SQIVND (reference sequence). This CDR3 contains 16 residues. After removal of 2 bases from V and 0 bases from J, the junction contained 4 bases not matched to a gene. CDR3 DNA: TGTGCCAGTAGTATACGGGGGAGGGGAGCCAAAAACATTCAGTACTTC. Residues: CASSIRGRGAKNIQYF.

The gene calls are TRBV2 and TRBJ2-6, with 8 positions matching TRBD1. Germline V gene sequence: CDR1 SNHLY, CDR2 FYNNEI. V gave up 4 bases and J gave up 4 bases; unmatched junction bases: 9. The CDR3 has 17 amino acids. Here the CDR3 DNA reads TGTGCCAGCAGTGCCGGCAGGGGGCGGGAAGGGGCCAACGTCCTGACTTTC. It translates to CASSAGRGREGANVLTF.

The CDR3 coding sequence is TGTGCCAGTAGTATAGAACATCAGGGGGCGACTGAAGCTTTCTTT. It codes for CASSIEHQGATEAFF. The V gene is TRBV19, the J gene TRBJ1-1; 8 bases agree with TRBD1. The ends lost 0 bases at V and 5 bases at J; junction bases unmatched: 5. This CDR3 has 15 amino acids. Germline V gene data show CDR1 as LNHDA and CDR2 as SQIVND (reference sequence).

The V call is TRBV7-3, the J call TRBJ2-1, with 8 bases that match TRBD2. The CDR3 covers 17 residues. J was trimmed by 6 bases and V by 4 bases; bases with no gene match: 14. CDR1 SGHTA and CDR2 FQGTGA come from the germline V gene. DNA of the CDR3: TGTGCCAGCAGCTCAGCGCCGGGACTAGTAGGCCTCAATGAGCAGTTCTTC. It is translated as CASSSAPGLVGLNEQFF.

This rearrangement joins TRBV18 to TRBJ2-1; 12 nucleotides match TRBD2. The germline CDR1 and CDR2 sequences are KGHSH and LQKENI. The CDR3 spans 13 residues. J gave up 9 bases and V 3 bases, and 0 bases lay outside the gene matches. CDR3 DNA sequence: TGTGCCAGCTCACCGGGACTAGCGGGTGAGCAGTTCTTC. Translation gives CASSPGLAGEQFF.

The V and J genes are TRBV5-8 and TRBJ1-3; 7 bases line up with TRBD1. This CDR3 region has 14 residues. Germline lookup yields CDR1 SGHTS and CDR2 YDEGEE. V trimming: 7 bases; J trimming: 2 bases; junction bases outside the gene matches: 6. CDR3 sequence (DNA): TGTGCCAGCGAAGACAGGGTGACTGGAAACACCATATATTTT. It is translated as CASEDRVTGNTIYF.

The V call is TRBV11-2, the J call TRBJ1-4; D gene ambiguous. V was shortened by 4 bases and J by 7 bases, with 13 bases between the two germline ends. Germline CDR1 is SGHAT and CDR2 is FQNNGV. The CDR3 has 14 residues. This CDR3 reads CASSSRLGSEKLFF. As DNA, the CDR3 is TGTGCCAGCAGCTCAAGACTGGGTTCTGAAAAACTGTTTTTT.

The rearrangement links TRBV29-1 to TRBJ2-3; no firm D call. Trimming cost V 7 bases and J 4 bases, with 15 bases left between them. This CDR3 has 13 amino acids. Per germline, CDR1 SQVTM and CDR2 ANQGSEA. Here the CDR3 DNA reads TGCAGCGAGAGGAGCGCTTGGGCAGATACGCAGTATTTT. The encoded protein is CSERSAWADTQYF.

The chain recombines TRBV19 with TRBJ1-5; no clear D gene. Looked up from germline, CDR1 is LNHDA and CDR2 is SQIVND (reference sequence). The CDR3 is 13 residues long. The V end was cut by 1 base, the J end by 5 bases, with 6 bases between. CDR3 residues: CASSIGEDQPQHF. CDR3 nucleotides: TGTGCCAGTAGTATAGGTGAGGATCAGCCCCAGCATTTT.

This chain's CDR3 is CAWSPDLQGNEQFF. In nucleotides, the CDR3 is TGTGCCTGGAGTCCAGATCTACAGGGGAATGAGCAGTTCTTC. This rearrangement joins TRBV30 to TRBJ2-1, with 7 positions matching TRBD1. Germline trimming cut 2 bases from V and 7 bases from J; bases unmatched to any gene: 8. The CDR3 extends over 14 amino acids. Germline V gene data show CDR1 as GTSNPN and CDR2 as SVGIG (reference sequence).

V usage is TRBV27 and J usage is TRBJ2-3, with 8 bases matching TRBD2. This CDR3 has 16 amino acids. Trimming cost V 2 bases and J 6 bases; bases outside gene matches: 10. Germline V CDR1 and CDR2: MNHEY, SMNVEV (reference sequence). CDR3 residues: CASSLAGGPLSDTQYF. The CDR3 DNA reads TGTGCCAGCAGTTTAGCGGGGGGACCCCTCTCCGATACGCAGTATTTT.

V and J are TRBV5-1 and TRBJ2-5; D not resolved. Trimming removed 1 base at V and 7 bases at J, with 14 bases between. CDR3 length: 14 residues. The germline CDR1 and CDR2 sequences are SGHRS and YFSETQ. The CDR3 loop reads CASSLPGLLGTQYF. The CDR3 region has the DNA TGCGCCAGCAGCTTGCCTGGGCTCCTTGGGACCCAGTACTTC.

This rearrangement joins TRBV5-1 to TRBJ2-5, with TRBD2 identical over 8 bases. The V and J ends lost 7 bases and 5 bases, in that order; junction bases with no gene match: 16. This CDR3 is 16 amino acids long. CDR1 SGHRS and CDR2 YFSETQ come from the germline V gene. CDR3 DNA sequence: TGCGCCAGCCACCAGGTCGCGGGAGGATTCGCGGAGACCCAGTACTTC. Amino acids: CASHQVAGGFAETQYF.

The chain employs TRBV18 and TRBJ1-2; D is undetermined. Trimming removed 1 base at V and 4 bases at J, with 19 bases between. Germline lookup yields CDR1 KGHSH and CDR2 LQKENI. CDR3 length: 17 amino acids. This CDR3 reads CASSPQWSPASTYGYTF. In nucleotides, the CDR3 is TGTGCCAGCTCACCACAGTGGAGCCCAGCTTCAACCTATGGCTACACCTTC.

V gene TRBV11-2 combines with J gene TRBJ1-1, with 7 bases fitting TRBD1. V shed 5 bases, J shed 6 bases, and the junction held 9 bases outside the gene matches. CDR1 SGHAT and CDR2 FQNNGV come from the germline V gene. This CDR3 is 14 amino acids long. This chain's CDR3 is CASSPDRAYAEAFF. The CDR3 DNA reads as TGTGCCAGCAGCCCTGACAGGGCGTACGCTGAAGCTTTCTTT. Supplemented by reference TRBV11-2 and TRBJ1-1, the full variable domain reads EAGVAQSPRYKIIEKRQSVAFWCNPISGHATLYWYQQILGQGPKLLIQFQNNGVVDDSQLPKDRFSAERLKGVDSTLKIQPAKLEDSAVYLCASSPDRAYAEAFFGQGTRLTVV.